The entry below gives a single T cell receptor beta chain sequence along with its context. These data are taken from a study of blood T cell repertoires in COVID-19. Study in general: The United States, Italy and Spain provided the acute and convalescent COVID-19 samples. Sources were T cells, B-cell-depleted T cells, or PBMCs; the material itself was cDNA or gDNA.

The germline V and J ends were trimmed by 5 bases and 0 bases, with 14 bases remaining between them. Germline assignment: CDR1 LNHDA and CDR2 SQIVND (reference sequence). This CDR3 region has 16 residues. Original processing methods: Reference gene primer amplification in the assay estimated nucleated cell counts. This table comes from immunoSEQ multiplex PCR, and its TCRdb copy is limited to in-frame clones, with some not included. V, J and clone size are those of that table, while D and trimming were read from the DNA. The repertoire holds around 210,000 clones, with around four fifths as singletons.

The sequenced material came from peripheral blood. V usage is TRBV19 and J usage is TRBJ1-3; D is perhaps TRBD1 (6 bases). This receptor was taken from a man in his fifties or sixties with COVID-19, enrolled during active disease. The CDR3, as DNA: TGTGCCAGTAGTCTCGCGGACAGTAACTCTGGAAACACCATATATTTT. It translates to CASSLADSNSGNTIYF.